One and the same sample provided the 29 T cell receptor beta chains below, sequenced in a study of graft-versus-host responses after intestinal transplantation. Clones were sequenced by immunoSEQ multiplex PCR, and TCRdb holds only the in-frame ones, with some missing. There are 130,000 or so clones in the sample; 92% occur only once, and 0.19% lies in the top ten. For these receptors, no antigen is known. The sample was unstimulated CD4+ T cells sorted from spleen or lymph node cells, taken before intestinal transplant. The receptors stem from a human donor who received an intestinal transplant.

V gene TRBV30 combines with J gene TRBJ2-1; maybe TRBD2 (6 bases). The CDR3 is made up of 16 amino acids. Between the trimmed V and J ends, which lost 4 bases and 0 bases, there was a span of 16 bases. Per the germline V gene, CDR1 is GTSNPN and CDR2 is SVGIG (reference sequence). The CDR3 DNA reads as TGTGCCTGGATCGGTCGGACTACTAGCTCCTACAATGAGCAGTTCTTC. This encodes CAWIGRTTSSYNEQFF.

This clone was seen a handful of times. V gene TRBV7-9 combines with J gene TRBJ2-7, with TRBD1 matching over 9 bases. The CDR3 has 13 amino acids. J was trimmed by 3 bases and V by 4 bases; bases with no gene match: 1. In germline, CDR1 is SEHNR, CDR2 FQNEAQ (reference sequence). The CDR3 protein is CASSWTGDYEQYF. The CDR3 DNA reads TGTGCCAGCAGCTGGACAGGGGACTACGAGCAGTACTTC.

V usage is TRBV19 and J usage is TRBJ2-4, with D perhaps TRBD1 (5 bases). This CDR3 region has 16 residues. Germline V gene data show CDR1 as LNHDA and CDR2 as SQIVND (reference sequence). V lost 6 bases and J 0 bases, leaving 15 bases between the germline ends. This CDR3 is CASRPQGPLAKNIQYF. Here the CDR3 DNA reads TGTGCCAGTAGGCCGCAGGGTCCCCTAGCCAAAAACATTCAGTACTTC.

To note about this clone: The same CDR3 can be traced to other DNA sequences in this sample. The chain employs TRBV19 and TRBJ2-5, with D tentatively TRBD2 (5 bases). This CDR3 is built from 14 residues. Trimming took off 1 base at V and 5 bases at J, with 11 bases between the two ends. Germline V gives CDR1 LNHDA, CDR2 SQIVND (reference sequence). In DNA form, the CDR3 reads TGTGCCAGTAGTATAGGGGGAGTAGGGGAGACCCAGTACTTC. As protein: CASSIGGVGETQYF.

The chain couples TRBV6-5 to TRBJ2-3; D gene uncertain. V was clipped by 4 bases and J by 1 base, with 6 bases between them. CDR1 MNHEY and CDR2 SVGAGI come from the germline V gene. The CDR3 is made up of 13 amino acids. The CDR3 sequence is CASSSPGTDTQYF. For the CDR3, the DNA is TGTGCCAGCAGTTCCCCGGGCACAGATACGCAGTATTTT.

The V and J genes are TRBV6-5 and TRBJ2-7; TRBD2 matches at 8 bases. With 2 bases clipped from V and 6 bases from J, the junction kept 6 bases outside the gene matches. CDR3 size: 14 residues. Looked up from germline, CDR1 is MNHEY and CDR2 is SVGAGI. In nucleotides, the CDR3 is TGTGCCAGCAGTTACCTGACTAGCGCTAGCGAGCAGTACTTC. Translation gives CASSYLTSASEQYF.

The chain uses TRBV28 and TRBJ2-1; D remains unclear. Trimming stripped 3 bases from V and 4 bases from J, with 7 bases between. The CDR3 contains 13 residues. The germline CDR1 and CDR2 sequences are MDHEN and SYDVKM. CDR3 nucleotides: TGTGCCAGCAGTTTCAGATTTTACAATGAGCAGTTCTTC. This translates into CASSFRFYNEQFF.

J is TRBJ2-2 and V is TRBV10-3; 13 bases match TRBD2. With V trimmed by 6 bases and J by 4 bases, 11 bases remained unmatched. CDR3 length: 18 residues. Germline CDR1 and CDR2: ENHRY and SYGVKD. CDR3 amino acids: CAISPGLAGEGGTGELFF. In DNA form, the CDR3 reads TGTGCCATCAGCCCCGGACTAGCGGGAGAGGGGGGCACCGGGGAGCTGTTTTTT.

This chain uses TRBV5-1 with TRBJ2-7; no definite D call. Germline assignment: CDR1 SGHRS and CDR2 YFSETQ. The V and J ends lost 0 bases and 0 bases respectively, with 7 bases between them. The CDR3 spans 14 residues. The CDR3 sequence is CASSLEGYSYEQYF. The CDR3 DNA sequence: TGCGCCAGCAGCTTGGAGGGTTACTCCTACGAGCAGTACTTC.

The chain is built from TRBV28 and TRBJ1-4, with 8 bases that match TRBD1. Germline values: CDR1 MDHEN, CDR2 SYDVKM. The V and J ends lost 1 base and 8 bases, in that order; junction bases with no gene match: 6. The CDR3 has 15 residues. As DNA, the CDR3 is TGTGCCAGCAGTTTATTGCAGGGGGCGGCGGAAAAACTGTTTTTT. It is translated as CASSLLQGAAEKLFF.

The CDR3: CASSAGLAEGLAKNIQYF. CDR3 DNA sequence: TGCGCCAGCAGCGCGGGACTAGCGGAAGGACTAGCCAAAAACATTCAGTACTTC. The V and J genes are TRBV5-1 and TRBJ2-4; TRBD2 agrees at 11 bases. The CDR3 is made up of 18 amino acids. Losses at the gene ends were 4 bases for V and 0 bases for J; bases not matched to a gene: 9. In germline, CDR1 is SGHRS, CDR2 YFSETQ.

As to this clone: The junction shows a germline mismatch at one end, possibly a read error. The V call is TRBV10-1, the J call TRBJ2-1; D is undetermined. This CDR3 region has 14 residues. CDR1 is WNHNN and CDR2 is SYGVQD in the germline V gene (reference sequence). For the CDR3, the DNA is TGCGCCAGCAGTGATGCGGATAGACGCGGTGAGCGGTTCTTC. It yields the protein CASSDADRRGERFF.

The V gene is TRBV6-1, the J gene TRBJ2-1; a weak D match, TRBD2 (6 bases). V lost 4 bases and J lost 5, with 12 bases in between. The CDR3 is made up of 14 amino acids. Per germline, CDR1 MNHNS and CDR2 SASEGT. CDR3 loop: CASSGGRSHNEQFF. The DNA for the CDR3 is TGTGCCAGCAGTGGTGGGAGGTCCCACAATGAGCAGTTCTTC.

Only a few counts were recorded for this clone. The CDR3 sequence: CAISDGQGGEKLFF. CDR3 DNA: TGTGCCATCAGTGACGGACAGGGAGGTGAAAAACTGTTTTTT. The chain is built from TRBV10-3 and TRBJ1-4; 8 bases line up with TRBD1. This CDR3 contains 14 residues. Germline assignment: CDR1 ENHRY and CDR2 SYGVKD. Germline trimming cut 3 bases from V and 7 bases from J; bases unmatched to any gene: 4.

The rearrangement uses TRBV28 and TRBJ1-5; D not resolved. Germline-derived CDR1 and CDR2 are MDHEN and SYDVKM. The CDR3 has 11 residues. V shed 4 bases and J shed 5 bases, with 3 bases lying between them. This CDR3 reads CASSSHQPQHF. The CDR3 region has the DNA TGTGCCAGCAGTTCTCATCAGCCCCAGCATTTT.

The chain employs TRBV6-1 and TRBJ2-7; 7 positions match TRBD1. The CDR3 is made up of 13 amino acids. Germline V CDR1 and CDR2: MNHNS, SASEGT. Trimming took 7 bases from V and 4 from J; bases not matched to a gene: 7. Here the CDR3 DNA reads TGTGCCAGCAAGCCGACAGGGCGGTACGAGCAGTACTTC. This sequence encodes CASKPTGRYEQYF.

The V and J genes are TRBV7-6 and TRBJ2-5; D possibly uses TRBD1 or TRBD2 (5 bases each). The J call may be in error: the DNA end matches TRBJ2-7 better. The CDR3 sequence is 14 residues long. The germline CDR1 and CDR2 sequences are SGHVS and FNYEAQ. The CDR3 nucleotides are TGTGCCAGCAGCTTAGGGGGGACGGCGTACGAGCAGTACTTC. This encodes CASSLGGTAYEQYF.

Regarding this clone: The junction does not match germline at one end; this may be a read error. The V gene is TRBV10-1, the J gene TRBJ1-1; unclear D gene. The V gene's germline CDR1 is WNHNN and CDR2 SYGVQD (reference sequence). The CDR3 has 15 residues. CDR3 loop: CASNEDGEENTEAFF. DNA for the CDR3: TGCGCCAGCAATGAGGATGGGGAGGAGAACACTGAAGCTTTCTTT.

This clone was found a few times. The CDR3 DNA reads as TGTGCCAGCAGCTTGGGGGGGCGCGGGGTAGTTAACTATGGCTACACCTTC. It translates to CASSLGGRGVVNYGYTF. The rearrangement uses TRBV11-3 and TRBJ1-2; perhaps TRBD1 as D (6 bases). The V end was cut by 3 bases, the J end by 1 base, with 18 bases between. Germline V gene data show CDR1 as SGHNT and CDR2 as YENEEA. The length of the CDR3 is 17 residues.

The chain joins TRBV7-2 to TRBJ2-2; D perhaps matches TRBD1 (5 bases). The CDR3 spans 16 residues. V lost 3 bases and J 0 bases, leaving 11 bases between the germline ends. Per the germline V gene, CDR1 is SGHTA and CDR2 is FQGNSA. CDR3 region: CASSFQGSANTGELFF. The CDR3, as DNA: TGTGCCAGCAGCTTCCAGGGATCCGCGAACACCGGGGAGCTGTTTTTT. Using reference TRBV7-2 and TRBJ2-2 for the parts outside the CDR3, the full variable domain is GAGVSQSPSNKVTEKGKDVELRCDPISGHTALYWYRQSLGQGLEFLIYFQGNSAPDKSGLPSDRFSAERTGGSVSTLTIQRTQQEDSAVYLCASSFQGSANTGELFFGEGSRLTVL.

The V call is TRBV7-8, the J call TRBJ1-2; tentative D call: TRBD1 (5 bases). The CDR3 is 15 residues long. Trimming removed 1 base from V and 4 bases from J, with 13 bases in between. Germline V gene sequence: CDR1 SGHVS, CDR2 FQNEAQ. The CDR3 is CASSLDRGESYGYTF. DNA of the CDR3: TGTGCCAGCAGCTTAGATAGGGGCGAAAGCTATGGCTACACCTTC.

The chain has TRBV27 and TRBJ2-3, with 8 bases lining up with TRBD2. Losses at the gene ends were 5 bases for V and 2 bases for J; bases not matched to a gene: 15. The CDR3 totals 18 residues. CDR1 MNHEY and CDR2 SMNVEV come from the germline V gene (reference sequence). The CDR3 here is CASSQPPLRGVDTDTQYF. CDR3 nucleotides: TGTGCCAGCAGTCAGCCCCCCCTGCGGGGGGTAGACACAGATACGCAGTATTTT.

This chain joins TRBV18 and TRBJ2-1; 13 nucleotides align to TRBD2. This CDR3 is 16 amino acids long. Germline loops: CDR1 KGHSH, CDR2 LQKENI. The V gene end was trimmed by 3 bases and the J gene end by 4 bases; junction bases not matched to a gene: 3. The CDR3 spells CASSPGTSGTYNEQFF. For the CDR3, the DNA is TGTGCCAGCTCACCGGGGACTAGCGGGACGTACAATGAGCAGTTCTTC.

Here the CDR3 DNA reads TGCGCCAGCAGCCAATTTAATTTAGTGGGGTTAGCGGGAAACTACGAGCAGTACTTC. As protein: CASSQFNLVGLAGNYEQYF. V usage is TRBV4-1 and J usage is TRBJ2-7, with 8 bases identical to TRBD2. This CDR3 contains 19 residues. Looked up from germline, CDR1 is MGHRA and CDR2 is YSYEKL. J gave up 3 bases and V 2 bases, and 18 bases lay outside the gene matches.

The chain couples TRBV20-1 to TRBJ1-1; D uncertain. The V gene lost 3 bases and the J gene lost 6 bases, with 5 bases spanning the gap. Germline assignment: CDR1 DFQATT and CDR2 SNEGSKA (reference sequence). This CDR3 is 10 amino acids long. The CDR3 sequence is CSASGPEAFF. The CDR3 DNA is TGCAGTGCTAGCGGTCCTGAAGCTTTCTTT.

This clone appeared once. The V gene is TRBV7-9, the J gene TRBJ1-2; D gene unclear. Trimming took 1 base from V and 4 from J, leaving 7 bases between them. The CDR3 runs 13 residues. From germline, CDR1 is SEHNR and CDR2 FQNEAQ (reference sequence). The CDR3 region has the DNA TGTGCCAGCAGCTTAGGGAGCCGCTATGGCTACACCTTC. Residues: CASSLGSRYGYTF. Drawing the rest from reference TRBV7-9 and TRBJ1-2, the complete variable domain is DTGVSQNPRHKITKRGQNVTFRCDPISEHNRLYWYRQTLGQGPEFLTYFQNEAQLEKSRLLSDRFSAERPKGSFSTLEIQRTEQGDSAMYLCASSLGSRYGYTFGSGTRLTVV.

The V gene is TRBV28, the J gene TRBJ2-7; the match to TRBD2 covers 14 bases. V gave up 4 bases and J gave up 5 bases; unmatched junction bases: 10. CDR1 and CDR2 from the germline V gene are MDHEN and SYDVKM. CDR3 length: 17 amino acids. The CDR3 loop reads CASSSTPGLAGAHEQYF. The CDR3 DNA follows: TGTGCCAGCAGTTCTACCCCGGGACTAGCGGGAGCCCACGAGCAGTACTTC.

This rearrangement joins TRBV4-2 to TRBJ2-7; 9 nucleotides match TRBD1. V trimming: 4 bases; J trimming: 0 bases; junction bases outside the gene matches: 4. Germline CDR1 reads LGHNA; CDR2 reads YNFKEQ. This CDR3 is 15 amino acids long. The CDR3 protein is CASSREGQGSYEQYF. The CDR3 DNA follows: TGTGCCAGCAGCCGAGAGGGACAGGGCTCCTACGAGCAGTACTTC.

The genes are TRBV28 and TRBJ1-1; D is uncertain. CDR3 length: 17 residues. With 5 bases removed from V and 3 bases from J, the gap between germline ends came to 22 bases. The germline gives CDR1 MDHEN, CDR2 SYDVKM. The chain's CDR3 is CASSITKGGARDTEAFF. CDR3 in DNA: TGTGCCAGCAGTATCACCAAGGGCGGAGCCCGGGACACTGAAGCTTTCTTT.